This is a list of T cell receptor beta chains from one sample in a study of blood T cell repertoires in COVID-19. Using immunoSEQ multiplex PCR, the repertoire was profiled, and TCRdb retains in-frame clones only, with some absent. The sample lists about 98,000 clones; roughly 86% were seen once. Sequenced sample: peripheral blood. The receptors come from a middle-aged man with acute or convalescent COVID-19. Each CDR3 is given without its conserved first and last residue. Rows may omit the clone size; those that give it use once, few, many or a size class.

>TRBV19|NA|TRBJ2-7
ASSIDPSGGKQY
>TRBV7-6|NA|TRBJ2-2
ASKPSGLNTGELF
>TRBV5-1|NA|TRBJ1-4
ASSQDGIGNEKLF
>TRBV5-1|once|TRBJ1-5
ASSPGQRSGNQPQH
>TRBV4-2|NA|TRBJ1-1
ASSLEAADTEAF
>TRBV28|NA|TRBJ2-2
ASRDGRGYGELF
>TRBV6-4|few|TRBJ1-2
ASSDYRALYGYT
>TRBV5-5|NA|TRBJ2-1
ASSWDYYNEQF
>TRBV6-5|NA|TRBJ2-1
ASIRQDINNEQF
>TRBV19|medium-sized|TRBJ1-5
ASSLGRQGQPQH
>TRBV20-1|NA|TRBJ1-3
SAEGQNTIY
>TRBV5-1|NA|TRBJ1-3
ASRPQGNRNTIY
>TRBV6-5|NA|TRBJ1-2
ASSYSPGYYGYT
>TRBV2|NA|TRBJ2-2
ASSRRGTTGELF
>TRBV7-8|NA|TRBJ1-5
ASSVTEAERQPQH
>TRBV5-1|NA|TRBJ1-1
ASSLAGGQNTEAF
>TRBV18|NA|TRBJ1-1
ASSPSGQGLTEAF